A selection of T cell receptor beta chains follows, all from one sample in a study of blood T cell repertoires in COVID-19. The data were produced by immunoSEQ multiplex PCR, yet TCRdb's version contains in-frame clones alone and is incomplete. Here the sample spans about 200,000 clones, 86% being singletons. Sequences were obtained from peripheral blood. The receptors originated from a man under 40 who had recovered from COVID-19. The CDR3 runs from the conserved cysteine through the conserved F or W. The D gene is left open where the match is weak. Clone size is shown for a subset of rows, as once, few, many or a class of expanded clone.

abundance	d_gene	v_gene	j_gene	CDR3aa	CDR3nt
.	.	TRBV5-1	TRBJ2-7	CASSLEQSYEQYF	TGCGCCAGCAGCTTGGAACAGAGCTACGAGCAGTACTTC
.	.	TRBV13	TRBJ1-1	CASSPDTRNTEAFF	TGTGCCAGCAGCCCGGACACTCGGAACACTGAAGCTTTCTTT
.	.	TRBV5-1	TRBJ2-2	CASSLVAPGSGELFF	TGCGCCAGCAGCTTGGTCGCTCCAGGTTCAGGGGAGCTGTTTTTT
.	.	TRBV5-1	TRBJ1-1	CASSLEQNTEAFF	TGCGCCAGCAGCTTGGAACAGAACACTGAAGCTTTCTTT
.	.	TRBV7-2	TRBJ2-7	CASRNAYEQYF	TGTGCCAGCAGGAACGCGTACGAGCAGTACTTC
few	.	TRBV29-1	TRBJ1-3	CSAREEGNTIYF	TGCAGCGCGAGGGAGGAGGGAAACACCATATATTTT
.	.	TRBV9	TRBJ2-1	CASSVEAAPTYNEQFF	TGTGCCAGCAGCGTAGAAGCCGCGCCAACTTACAATGAGCAGTTCTTC
.	.	TRBV5-6	TRBJ1-2	CASSSTGMRIEGYTF	TGTGCCAGCAGCTCCACAGGGATGAGGATTGAAGGCTACACCTTC
.	.	TRBV6-9	TRBJ1-4	CASSLGEKLFF	TGTGCCAGCAGTCTCGGTGAAAAACTGTTTTTT
.	.	TRBV7-9	TRBJ2-2	CASSLASGVSTGELFF	TGTGCCAGCAGCTTAGCGTCCGGGGTGAGCACCGGGGAGCTGTTTTTT
.	.	TRBV30	TRBJ1-3	CAWSTTGRRSGNTIYF	TGTGCCTGGAGTACGACAGGTCGTCGCTCTGGAAACACCATATATTTT
.	.	TRBV24-1	TRBJ2-2	CATSTGEDGELFF	TGTGCCACCAGTACAGGGGAGGACGGGGAGCTGTTTTTT
.	TRBD2	TRBV6-1	TRBJ2-3	CASSVVLAGGTDTQYF	TGTGCCAGCAGTGTCGTACTAGCGGGGGGTACAGATACGCAGTATTTT
.	.	TRBV10-1	TRBJ1-1	CASSIEPNTEAFF	TGCGCCAGCAGCATAGAGCCGAACACTGAAGCTTTCTTT
few	.	TRBV25-1	TRBJ1-6	CASAREAAYNSPLHF	TGTGCCAGCGCGAGGGAGGCGGCCTATAATTCACCCCTCCACTTT